Below are 12 T cell receptor beta chains sequenced from a single sample in a study of blood T cell repertoires in COVID-19. The table came from immunoSEQ multiplex PCR; TCRdb's copy has only in-frame clones and leaves some out. The sample yields under 550,000 clones, roughly 90% seen once. Sequencing was performed on peripheral blood. These receptors all come from a man between 18 and 35 years old with COVID-19, enrolled during active disease.

The V gene is TRBV11-3, the J gene TRBJ2-7; 8 positions agree with TRBD2. Trimming removed 4 bases from V and 4 bases from J; junction bases left unmatched: 6. The CDR3 length is 14 residues. Germline values: CDR1 SGHNT, CDR2 YENEEA. The CDR3 loop reads CASSSGTRPYEQYF. The DNA for the CDR3 is TGTGCCAGCAGCTCCGGGACTAGACCTTACGAGCAGTACTTC. Full variable domain (rest looked up from reference TRBV11-3 and TRBJ2-7): EAGVVQSPRYKIIEKKQPVAFWCNPISGHNTLYWYLQNLGQGPELLIRYENEEAVDDSQLPKDRFSAERLKGVDSTLKIQPAELGDSAVYLCASSSGTRPYEQYFGPGTRLTVT.

This clone has more than one count but fewer than ten. The rearrangement links TRBV5-1 to TRBJ1-2; possibly TRBD1 for D (5 bases). Trimming shortened V by 0 bases and J by 4 bases, and 10 bases separated the two germline ends. Germline loops: CDR1 SGHRS, CDR2 YFSETQ. The CDR3 has 14 residues. The CDR3 loop reads CASSLDDRSYGYTF. CDR3 bases: TGCGCCAGCAGCTTGGATGACAGATCCTATGGCTACACCTTC.

V usage is TRBV27 and J usage is TRBJ2-1; possible D gene TRBD2, 6 bases. Germline V CDR1 and CDR2: MNHEY, SMNVEV (reference sequence). V was cut by 4 bases and J by 7 bases, with 17 bases left in between. The CDR3 extends over 15 amino acids. CDR3 DNA sequence: TGTGCCAGCAGTTCGACTAGTCGGGCTACGAATGAGCAGTTCTTC. Protein sequence: CASSSTSRATNEQFF.

The V call is TRBV6-1, the J call TRBJ2-2; TRBD2 matches at 12 bases. V lost 2 bases to trimming and J lost 6 bases; unmatched junction nucleotides: 7. The CDR3 is made up of 17 amino acids. The germline V gene encodes CDR1 MNHNS and CDR2 SASEGT. CDR3 DNA: TGTGCCAGCAGTGAATTAGGGCTAGCGGGAGGGCCCGGGGAGCTGTTTTTT. It is translated as CASSELGLAGGPGELFF.

This chain joins TRBV5-1 and TRBJ2-7, with D tentatively TRBD2 (5 bases). Per germline, CDR1 SGHRS and CDR2 YFSETQ. V was clipped by 4 bases and J by 3 bases, with 14 bases between them. The CDR3 has 14 amino acids. The DNA of the CDR3 is TGCGCCAGCAGCCTCCAAGGGAGCGACTACGAGCAGTACTTC. It yields the protein CASSLQGSDYEQYF.

This clone was found once. The rearrangement joins TRBV5-6 to TRBJ1-4; no clear D. With 4 bases removed from V and 5 bases from J, the gap between germline ends came to 6 bases. CDR3 length equals 12 residues. Germline assignment: CDR1 SGHDT and CDR2 YYEEEE. The DNA for the CDR3 is TGTGCCAGCAGCCGAAGCAATGAAAAACTGTTTTTT. It is translated as CASSRSNEKLFF.

The chain employs TRBV19 and TRBJ1-1; 7 nucleotides align to TRBD1. The germline gives CDR1 LNHDA, CDR2 SQIVND (reference sequence). The CDR3 runs to 14 residues. The ends lost 7 bases at V and 0 bases at J; junction bases unmatched: 5. DNA for the CDR3: TGTGCCAGTAATTGGGGACAGATGAACACTGAAGCTTTCTTT. It translates to CASNWGQMNTEAFF.

The chain recombines TRBV11-2 with TRBJ2-7, with D perhaps TRBD1 (6 bases). Per the germline V gene, CDR1 is SGHAT and CDR2 is FQNNGV. This CDR3 has 13 amino acids. The V end lost 5 bases, the J end lost 5 bases, and 13 bases lay between the germline ends. In nucleotides, the CDR3 is TGTGCCAGCAGCACCTCGACAGGTAACGAGCAGTACTTC. This gives the protein CASSTSTGNEQYF.

This clone was observed a single time. The chain links TRBV3-1 (or the pseudogene TRBV3-2) to TRBJ1-1; D not certain. V lost 1 base, J lost 10 bases, and 13 bases lay in between. CDR3 length: 13 residues. Germline V gene sequence: CDR1 LGHDT, CDR2 YNNKEL (reference sequence). CDR3 in amino acids: CASSQVAERRAFF. Written as DNA, the CDR3 is TGTGCCAGCAGCCAAGTGGCAGAAAGAAGAGCTTTCTTT.

V gene TRBV5-4 combines with J gene TRBJ2-1, with 9 bases fitting TRBD2. V dropped 4 bases and J dropped 3; count of bases not matched to a gene: 5. Germline V lookup: CDR1 SGHNT, CDR2 YYREEE (reference sequence). This CDR3 spans 15 amino acids. The CDR3 DNA sequence: TGTGCCAGCAGCGTTAGCGGGAGTCTCTACAATGAGCAGTTCTTC. Its protein is CASSVSGSLYNEQFF.

The chain links TRBV19 to TRBJ1-4, with 8 bases matching TRBD1. Trimming took 6 bases from V and 0 from J; bases not matched to a gene: 3. Germline CDR1 is LNHDA and CDR2 is SQIVND (reference sequence). The CDR3 totals 15 residues. The CDR3 loop reads CASSTGGTTNEKLFF. The CDR3 DNA is TGTGCCAGTAGCACAGGGGGAACAACTAATGAAAAACTGTTTTTT.

This chain uses TRBV19 with TRBJ2-6; TRBD2 aligns across 7 bases. The CDR3 has 16 residues. Germline CDR1 and CDR2: LNHDA and SQIVND (reference sequence). With 0 bases clipped from V and 2 bases from J, the junction kept 1 base outside the gene matches. CDR3 in amino acids: CASSIEGGAGANVLTF. DNA for the CDR3: TGTGCCAGTAGTATAGAGGGGGGGGCTGGGGCCAACGTCCTGACTTTC.